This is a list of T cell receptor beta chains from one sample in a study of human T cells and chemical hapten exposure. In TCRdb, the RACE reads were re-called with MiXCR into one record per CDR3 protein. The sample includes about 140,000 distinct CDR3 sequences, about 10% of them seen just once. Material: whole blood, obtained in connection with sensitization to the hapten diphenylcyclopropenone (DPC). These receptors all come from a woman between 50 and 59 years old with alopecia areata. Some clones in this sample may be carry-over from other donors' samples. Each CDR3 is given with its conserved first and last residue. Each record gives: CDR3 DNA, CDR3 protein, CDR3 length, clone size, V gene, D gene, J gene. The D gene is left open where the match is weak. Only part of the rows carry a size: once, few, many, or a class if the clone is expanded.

cdr3_nt: TGTGCCAGCAGCTTAGGTCCACTCCTTGGAGCTTTCTTT
cdr3_aa: CASSLGPLLGAFF
cdr3_length: 13
clone_size: few
v_call: TRBV7-9
d_call: NA
j_call: TRBJ1-1

cdr3_nt: TGTGCCATCCGAAGGGGGGGATACACCGGGGAGCTGTTTTTT
cdr3_aa: CAIRRGGYTGELFF
cdr3_length: 14
clone_size: NA
v_call: TRBV6-1
d_call: NA
j_call: TRBJ2-2

cdr3_nt: TGTGCCAGCCCGGGACAACGGGGGCAGTACTTC
cdr3_aa: CASPGQRGQYF
cdr3_length: 11
clone_size: few
v_call: TRBV28
d_call: NA
j_call: TRBJ2-7

cdr3_nt: TGCGCCAGCAGCCAAGATCGGGCAAGAAACATAGATACGCAGTATTTT
cdr3_aa: CASSQDRARNIDTQYF
cdr3_length: 16
clone_size: many
v_call: TRBV4-1
d_call: NA
j_call: TRBJ2-3

cdr3_nt: TGTGCCAGCAGTGGTGGGACAGGGCCCACTGAAGCTTTCTTT
cdr3_aa: CASSGGTGPTEAFF
cdr3_length: 14
clone_size: many
v_call: TRBV6-1
d_call: TRBD1
j_call: TRBJ1-1

cdr3_nt: TGTGCCAGCAGTTTCGGCAGGGGGAACACTGAAGCTTTCTTT
cdr3_aa: CASSFGRGNTEAFF
cdr3_length: 14
clone_size: NA
v_call: TRBV12-3/TRBV12-4
d_call: NA
j_call: TRBJ1-1

cdr3_nt: TGCAGTGCTAGAGCTAGCGGGGGACACACAGATACGCAGTATTTT
cdr3_aa: CSARASGGHTDTQYF
cdr3_length: 15
clone_size: many
v_call: TRBV20-1
d_call: TRBD2
j_call: TRBJ2-3

cdr3_nt: TGTGCCAGCAGTTACTCGGCAGGGGGCCGTAGTAGCGGGAGTTTCAATGAGCAGTTCTTC
cdr3_aa: CASSYSAGGRSSGSFNEQFF
cdr3_length: 20
clone_size: few
v_call: TRBV6-5
d_call: NA
j_call: TRBJ2-1

cdr3_nt: TGTGCCAGCAGTTTGGGGACAGGGACTCAGCCCCAGCATTTT
cdr3_aa: CASSLGTGTQPQHF
cdr3_length: 14
clone_size: NA
v_call: TRBV27
d_call: TRBD1
j_call: TRBJ1-5

cdr3_nt: TGTGCCAGCAGTCCCTTGAGGGGGGGTAATGAAAAACTGTTTTTT
cdr3_aa: CASSPLRGGNEKLFF
cdr3_length: 15
clone_size: many
v_call: TRBV12-3/TRBV12-4
d_call: NA
j_call: TRBJ1-4

cdr3_nt: TGTGCCAGCAGGCCTGGAGGAGCCGGAAATGAGCAGTTCTTC
cdr3_aa: CASRPGGAGNEQFF
cdr3_length: 14
clone_size: few
v_call: TRBV7-2
d_call: NA
j_call: TRBJ2-1

cdr3_nt: TGTGCCAGCCGAACCGCCCCAGGGGCCTACGAGCAGTACTTC
cdr3_aa: CASRTAPGAYEQYF
cdr3_length: 14
clone_size: NA
v_call: TRBV27
d_call: NA
j_call: TRBJ2-7

cdr3_nt: TGCAGTGCTAGAGTCGGACAGGGAGGAAATTCACCCCTCCACTTT
cdr3_aa: CSARVGQGGNSPLHF
cdr3_length: 15
clone_size: few
v_call: TRBV20-1
d_call: TRBD1
j_call: TRBJ1-6

cdr3_nt: TGTGCCAGCTCACCCTCGACGGGGGGCAATCAGCCCCAGCATTTT
cdr3_aa: CASSPSTGGNQPQHF
cdr3_length: 15
clone_size: many
v_call: TRBV18
d_call: NA
j_call: TRBJ1-5

cdr3_nt: TGTGCCAGCAGCTTAGTGCGCCCAGCGATAAATTCACCCCTCCACTTT
cdr3_aa: CASSLVRPAINSPLHF
cdr3_length: 16
clone_size: many
v_call: TRBV11-2
d_call: NA
j_call: TRBJ1-6

cdr3_nt: TGTGCCAGCTCACCACTCCCGGGACGCAGCACAGATACGCAGTATTTT
cdr3_aa: CASSPLPGRSTDTQYF
cdr3_length: 16
clone_size: NA
v_call: TRBV18
d_call: NA
j_call: TRBJ2-3

cdr3_nt: TGCAGTGCTAGTGGGGGGACGTCCTACAATGAGCAGTTCTTC
cdr3_aa: CSASGGTSYNEQFF
cdr3_length: 14
clone_size: few
v_call: TRBV20-1
d_call: NA
j_call: TRBJ2-1

cdr3_nt: TGTGCCAGCAGCCCCGGACTAGCCGCATGGTACTTC
cdr3_aa: CASSPGLAAWYF
cdr3_length: 12
clone_size: many
v_call: TRBV7-9
d_call: TRBD2
j_call: TRBJ2-7

cdr3_nt: TGTGCCTGGAGCAATGGAAACACCATATATTTT
cdr3_aa: CAWSNGNTIYF
cdr3_length: 11
clone_size: NA
v_call: TRBV30
d_call: NA
j_call: TRBJ1-3

cdr3_nt: TGTGCCAGCAGCACTGGTGGGGGGTTAGGAGGCAATCAGCCCCAGCATTTT
cdr3_aa: CASSTGGGLGGNQPQHF
cdr3_length: 17
clone_size: few
v_call: TRBV21-1
d_call: NA
j_call: TRBJ1-5

cdr3_nt: TGTGCCAGCAGTCCCGGGGCCACAGGGTGGGCCAAAAACATTCAGTACTTC
cdr3_aa: CASSPGATGWAKNIQYF
cdr3_length: 17
clone_size: many
v_call: TRBV28
d_call: NA
j_call: TRBJ2-4

cdr3_nt: TGTGCCAGCAGCCGAACCATACTTAGCACAGATACGCAGTATTTT
cdr3_aa: CASSRTILSTDTQYF
cdr3_length: 15
clone_size: many
v_call: TRBV7-8
d_call: NA
j_call: TRBJ2-3

cdr3_nt: TGTGCCAGCTCGAGACCCGGGACTAGCGGGAACAAGGTGTACTTC
cdr3_aa: CASSRPGTSGNKVYF
cdr3_length: 15
clone_size: NA
v_call: TRBV25-1
d_call: TRBD2
j_call: TRBJ2-7

cdr3_nt: TGTGCCAGCAGCGAAACTGCGGGACAGGGGAAGGACGAGCAGTACTTC
cdr3_aa: CASSETAGQGKDEQYF
cdr3_length: 16
clone_size: few
v_call: TRBV9
d_call: TRBD1
j_call: TRBJ2-7